The 2 T cell receptor beta chains listed next were all sequenced from one sample in a study of CD8 T cells in Susac syndrome. Reverse transcription of roughly 0.5 to 1 ug RNA was carried out with random hexamers. From the immunoSEQ multiplex PCR reads, TCRdb called clonotypes with MiXCR, one entry per CDR3 protein. The table has 150,000 to 200,000 distinct CDR3 sequences, 94% seen once; the top ten hold approximately 0.11%. Sample: CD4+ T cells from PBMCs. Every receptor here comes from a human donor with Susac syndrome.

This sequence joins TRBV3-1 and TRBJ2-1; 8 nucleotides match TRBD2. The CDR3 consists of 14 residues. J was trimmed by 12 bases and V by 4 bases; bases with no gene match: 11. Germline CDR1 reads LGHDT; CDR2 reads YNNKEL (reference sequence). The CDR3 loop is CASSLETSAPGQFF. In DNA, the CDR3 is TGTGCCAGCAGCCTAGAGACTAGCGCCCCCGGGCAGTTCTTC.

The J gene is TRBJ1-2, the V gene TRBV29-1, with D unresolved. The CDR3 is 12 residues long. Germline V lookup: CDR1 SQVTM, CDR2 ANQGSEA. V was trimmed by 3 bases and J by 4 bases, leaving 9 bases between them. CDR3 bases: TGCAGCGTTGATGCATTCGGCTATGGCTACACCTTC. Translated: CSVDAFGYGYTF.